This TCR beta chain originates from a study of PD-L1 blockade in urothelial cancer. Stated time point: pretreatment peripheral blood. Patients were living with locally advanced or metastatic urothelial carcinoma. Using immunoSEQ multiplex PCR, the repertoire was profiled, and TCRdb retains in-frame clones only, with some absent. The profile shows roughly 91,000 clones, about 85% of them singletons. CDR1 and CDR2 from the germline V gene are SGHTA and FQGNSA. The CDR3 spans 14 residues. Trimming took off 5 bases at V and 2 bases at J, with 13 bases between the two ends. The TCR originated in a man aged 60 to 69 with urothelial cancer. The specimen comprised PBMCs, sampled around atezolizumab (anti-PD-L1) treatment. The rearrangement links TRBV7-2 to TRBJ2-7, with D possibly matching TRBD2 (5 bases). As DNA, the CDR3 is TGTGCCAGCAGCCCTCTCGCGGGCACCTACGAGCAGTACTTC. As protein: CASSPLAGTYEQYF.